This entry concerns a single T cell receptor beta chain. What it binds is not known. Sequence at one end of the junction differs from germline and may be a read error. These data originate in a study of tumor-infiltrating lymphocytes in primary liver carcinoma. At the level of the study: Ranging in age from 30 to 69 years, the patients were men and women. Tumor staging was T1-T3 N0M0; sizes spanned 4.2 to 10 cm across. Study conclusions and caveats: With p = 0.039, the top-250-clone fraction in tumors significantly exceeded that in blood.

From unsorted bulk tissue weighing about 18-30 mg, DNA and RNA were co-extracted. The germline V gene encodes CDR1 MGHRA and CDR2 YSYEKL. The CDR3 is made up of 18 amino acids. The researchers produced TCR beta cDNA from approximately 550 ng total RNA with a constant-region primer. Slightly modified ARM-PCR served as the procedure for the TCR beta libraries. These libraries came from three rounds of nested multiplex PCR. Researchers ran the first two PCR rounds for roughly 10 cycles each with TRBV1-TRBV30 forward primers and a C-beta reverse primer. TCRdb independently ran MiXCR on the multiplex PCR reads; one entry per CDR3 protein. The sample contains some 30,000 distinct CDR3 sequences, 60% to 80% of which appear only once.

The sequence came from a woman aged 25 to 39 with primary liver carcinoma and hepatitis B virus infection. This chain uses TRBV4-1 with TRBJ2-3, with D possibly TRBD2 on 5 matching bases. What was sequenced was liver tumor tissue from sampling region 3. Subset denoted: tumor region T3, left-lateral pole. CDR3 coding DNA: TGCGCCAGCAACCAACTAGGCATGGCAGCTGAAGACTCGGTTACGCAGTATTTT. Translating gives CASNQLGMAAEDSVTQYF.